This TCR beta chain was profiled in a study of T cell responses to AZD1222 COVID-19 vaccine. Sequencing was performed with immunoSEQ multiplex PCR; in TCRdb, only in-frame clones are kept and a portion is missing. This sample has approximately 110,000 clones, with roughly 87% found just once. The receptor's source is an adult who received the AZD1222 COVID-19 vaccine. Sample: peripheral blood, taken 28 days after the second AZD1222 dose.

As DNA, the CDR3 is TGTGCCAGCGGGACAACCGGGGAGCTGTTTTTT. Its protein product is CASGTTGELFF. The chain joins TRBV6-6 to TRBJ2-2; a possible D gene is TRBD1 (6 bases). CDR1 and CDR2 (germline): MNHNY, SVGAGI (reference sequence). Trimming stripped 8 bases from V and 5 bases from J, with 6 bases between. The CDR3 is 11 residues long.